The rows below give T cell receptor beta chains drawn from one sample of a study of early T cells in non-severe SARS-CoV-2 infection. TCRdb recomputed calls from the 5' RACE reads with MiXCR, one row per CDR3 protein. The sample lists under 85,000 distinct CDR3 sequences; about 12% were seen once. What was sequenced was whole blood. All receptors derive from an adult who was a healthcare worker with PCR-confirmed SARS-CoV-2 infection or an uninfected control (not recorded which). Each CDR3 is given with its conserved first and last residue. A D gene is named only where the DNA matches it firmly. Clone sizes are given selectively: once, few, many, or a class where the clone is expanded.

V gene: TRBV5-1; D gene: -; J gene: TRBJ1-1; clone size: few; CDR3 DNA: TGCGCCAGCAGCTTGGATCCAGGGTTTGGTGAAGCTTTCTTT; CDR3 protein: CASSLDPGFGEAFF
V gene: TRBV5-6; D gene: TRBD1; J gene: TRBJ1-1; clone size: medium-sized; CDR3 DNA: TGTGCCAGCAGCCTCCGGGACAGGGCGAACACTGAAGCTTTCTTT; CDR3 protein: CASSLRDRANTEAFF
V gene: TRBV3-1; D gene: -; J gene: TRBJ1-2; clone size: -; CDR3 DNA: TGTGCCAGCAGCCCCCCAGGGGAGGCTTATGGCTACACCTTC; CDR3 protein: CASSPPGEAYGYTF
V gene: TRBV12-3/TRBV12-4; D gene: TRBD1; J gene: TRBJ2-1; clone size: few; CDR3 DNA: TGTGCCAGCAGTTTAGCGTCCGGGACAGGGTCATACAATGAGCAGTTCTTC; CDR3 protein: CASSLASGTGSYNEQFF
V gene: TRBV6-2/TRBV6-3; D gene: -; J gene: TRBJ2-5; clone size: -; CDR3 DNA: TGTGCCAGTTCGAACGTGGGGCAAGAGACCCAGTACTTC; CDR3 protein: CASSNVGQETQYF
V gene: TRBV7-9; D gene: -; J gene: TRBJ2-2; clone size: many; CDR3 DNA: TGTGCCAGCAGTCAGTCAGGGGCGCTAAGGGAGCTGTTTTTT; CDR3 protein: CASSQSGALRELFF
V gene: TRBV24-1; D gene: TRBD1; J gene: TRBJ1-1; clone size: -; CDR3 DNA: TGTGCCACCAGTGATTTGGACAGGGTCGTTGGAGCTTTCTTT; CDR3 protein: CATSDLDRVVGAFF
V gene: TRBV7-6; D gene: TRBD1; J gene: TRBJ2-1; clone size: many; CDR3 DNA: TGTGCCAGCAGCTGGGACAGCTACAATGAGCAGTTCTTC; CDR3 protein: CASSWDSYNEQFF
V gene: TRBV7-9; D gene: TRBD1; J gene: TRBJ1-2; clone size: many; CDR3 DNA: TGTGCCAGCAGCACGGGACAGGGAAGGTCTAACTATGGCTACACCTTC; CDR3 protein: CASSTGQGRSNYGYTF
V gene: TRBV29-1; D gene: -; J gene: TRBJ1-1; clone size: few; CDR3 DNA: TGCAGCGTTGTGAGGCAAAACACTGAAGCTTTCTTT; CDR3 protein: CSVVRQNTEAFF
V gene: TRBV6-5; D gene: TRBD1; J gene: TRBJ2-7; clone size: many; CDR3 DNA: TGTGCCAGCAGCCCGGGACAGCACGAGCAGTACTTC; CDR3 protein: CASSPGQHEQYF
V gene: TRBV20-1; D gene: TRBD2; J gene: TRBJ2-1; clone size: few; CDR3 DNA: TGCAGTGCTAGAGATCTAGCGGGGGATTACAATGAGCAGTTCTTC; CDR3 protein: CSARDLAGDYNEQFF
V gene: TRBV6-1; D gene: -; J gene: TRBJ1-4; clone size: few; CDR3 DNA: TGTGCCAACAGTGAAGCCAAAGGCAGGGGAAGGATGGAAGAAAAACTGTTTTTT; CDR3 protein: CANSEAKGRGRMEEKLFF
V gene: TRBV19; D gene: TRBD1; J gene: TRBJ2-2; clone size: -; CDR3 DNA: TGTGCCACCCGGACAGGGGGCTTTACCGGGGAGCTGTTTTTT; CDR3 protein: CATRTGGFTGELFF
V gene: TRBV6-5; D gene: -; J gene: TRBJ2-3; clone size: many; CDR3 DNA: TGTGCCAGCAGGGGGGACTGGGAAGGGGAGTCAAATACGCAGTATTTT; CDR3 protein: CASRGDWEGESNTQYF
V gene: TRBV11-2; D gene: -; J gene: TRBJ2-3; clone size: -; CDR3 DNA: TGTGCCAGCAGCATGACTAGTAGCACAGATACGCAGTATTTT; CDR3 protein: CASSMTSSTDTQYF
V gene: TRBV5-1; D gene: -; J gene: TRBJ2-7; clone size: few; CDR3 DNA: TGCGCCAGCAGCTTCACGACAGACTACGAGCAGTACTTC; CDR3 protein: CASSFTTDYEQYF
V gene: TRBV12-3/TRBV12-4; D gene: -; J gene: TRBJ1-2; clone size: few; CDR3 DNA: TGTGCCAGCAGTTTGGTGAATGGCGCCTATGGCTACACCTTC; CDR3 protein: CASSLVNGAYGYTF
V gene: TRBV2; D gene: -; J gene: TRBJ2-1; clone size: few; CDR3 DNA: TGTGCCAGCAGGGGTTGGAATGAGCAGTTCTTC; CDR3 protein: CASRGWNEQFF
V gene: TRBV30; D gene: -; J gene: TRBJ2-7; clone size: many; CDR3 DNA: TGTGCCTGGAGTCCGTCCTACGAGCAGTACTTC; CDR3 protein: CAWSPSYEQYF
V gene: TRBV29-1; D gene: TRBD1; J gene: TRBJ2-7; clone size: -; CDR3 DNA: TGCAGCGTTGAAGGGGACAGGGGGCAACCCTACGAGCAGTACTTC; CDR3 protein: CSVEGDRGQPYEQYF
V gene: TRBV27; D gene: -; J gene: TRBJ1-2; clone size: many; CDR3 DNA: TGTGCCAGCAGTTTCCAGGGGAGTAGAACTAACTATGGCTACACCTTC; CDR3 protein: CASSFQGSRTNYGYTF
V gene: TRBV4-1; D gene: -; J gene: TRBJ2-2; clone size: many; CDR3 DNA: TGCGCCAGCAGCCAGCTCAGGGTTTCCGGGGAGCTGTTTTTT; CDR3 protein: CASSQLRVSGELFF
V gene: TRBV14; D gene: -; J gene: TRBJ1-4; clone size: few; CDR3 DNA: TGTGCCAGCAGCAGGCGGGGGGCAACTAATGAAAAACTGTTTTTT; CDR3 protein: CASSRRGATNEKLFF
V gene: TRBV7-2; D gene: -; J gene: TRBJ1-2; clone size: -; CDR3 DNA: TGTGCCAGCAGCTTATCCCCCAGTACTAACTATGGCTACACCTTC; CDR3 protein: CASSLSPSTNYGYTF
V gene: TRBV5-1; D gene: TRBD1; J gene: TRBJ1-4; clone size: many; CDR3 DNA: TGCGCCAGCAGCTCGCATACACCGGGACAGGGTTTGGGGAATGAAAAACTGTTTTTT; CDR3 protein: CASSSHTPGQGLGNEKLFF
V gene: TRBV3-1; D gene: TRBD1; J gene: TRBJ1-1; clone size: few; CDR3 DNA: TGTGCCAGCAGCCAAGTTCCGGGACAGGGGATGAACACTGAAGCTTTCTTT; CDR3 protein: CASSQVPGQGMNTEAFF
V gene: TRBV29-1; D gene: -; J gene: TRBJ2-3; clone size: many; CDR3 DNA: TGCAGCGTCCGGAGGGTAAAAAGCGGAGGAGATACGCAGTATTTT; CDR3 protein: CSVRRVKSGGDTQYF
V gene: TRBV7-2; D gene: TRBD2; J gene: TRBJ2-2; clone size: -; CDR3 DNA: TGTGTCAGCAGGGCGGGACTAGCGGTCACCGGGGAGCTGTTTTTT; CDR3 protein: CVSRAGLAVTGELFF
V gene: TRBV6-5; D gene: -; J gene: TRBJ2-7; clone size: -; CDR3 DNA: TGTGCCAGCAGTTACTCCACTTTCAACTACGAGCAGTACTTC; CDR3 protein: CASSYSTFNYEQYF
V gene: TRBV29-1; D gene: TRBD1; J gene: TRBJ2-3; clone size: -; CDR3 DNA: TGCAGCGTCGAAGGGGACAGGGGTAAAATAGCAGATACGCAGTATTTT; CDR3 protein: CSVEGDRGKIADTQYF
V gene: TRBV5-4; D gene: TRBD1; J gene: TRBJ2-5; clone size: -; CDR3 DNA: TGTGCCAGCAGCCTGGATCGAACAGGGGGAAGAGAGACCCAGTACTTC; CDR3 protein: CASSLDRTGGRETQYF
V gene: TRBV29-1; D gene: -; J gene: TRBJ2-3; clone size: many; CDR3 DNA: TGCAGCGTTGCGGTCCGGTGGGGAACAGATACGCAGTATTTT; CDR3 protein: CSVAVRWGTDTQYF
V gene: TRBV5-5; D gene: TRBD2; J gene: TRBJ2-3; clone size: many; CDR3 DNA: TGTGCCAGCAGCCCGTGGACTAGCGGGGCCACAGATACGCAGTATTTT; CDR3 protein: CASSPWTSGATDTQYF
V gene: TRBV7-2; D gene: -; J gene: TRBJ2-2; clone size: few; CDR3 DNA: TGTGCCAGCAGCTTAGACAGGGTGAACACCGGGGAGCTGTTTTTT; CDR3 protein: CASSLDRVNTGELFF
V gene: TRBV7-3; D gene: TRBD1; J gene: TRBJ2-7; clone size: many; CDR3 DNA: TGTGCCAGCAGCCCGGACAGGGCCCACGAGCAGTACTTC; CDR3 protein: CASSPDRAHEQYF
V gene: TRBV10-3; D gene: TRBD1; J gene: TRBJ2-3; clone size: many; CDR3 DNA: TGTGCCACAGACAGGGGGGAAGATACGCAGTATTTT; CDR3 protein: CATDRGEDTQYF
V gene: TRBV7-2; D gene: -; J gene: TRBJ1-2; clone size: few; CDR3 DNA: TGTGCCAGCAGCCGGCGGGGGGCGCTGGGCTATGGCTACACCTTC; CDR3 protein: CASSRRGALGYGYTF
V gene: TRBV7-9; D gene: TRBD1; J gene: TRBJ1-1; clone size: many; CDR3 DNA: TGTGCCAGCAGCGTAGGACAGGTGGCTGAAGCTTTCTTT; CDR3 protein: CASSVGQVAEAFF
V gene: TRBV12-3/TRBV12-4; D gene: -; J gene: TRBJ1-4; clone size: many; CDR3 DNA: TGTGCCAGCAGTTTAAGGGCAACTAATGAAAAACTGTTTTTT; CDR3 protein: CASSLRATNEKLFF
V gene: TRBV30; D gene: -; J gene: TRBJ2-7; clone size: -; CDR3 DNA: TGTGCCTGGAGTGTATCTTCGCTTTCCTACGAGCAGTACTTC; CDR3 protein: CAWSVSSLSYEQYF
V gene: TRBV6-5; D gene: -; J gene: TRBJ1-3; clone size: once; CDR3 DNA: TGTGCCAGCAGGACCGGGAACTCTGGAAACACCATATATTTT; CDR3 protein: CASRTGNSGNTIYF
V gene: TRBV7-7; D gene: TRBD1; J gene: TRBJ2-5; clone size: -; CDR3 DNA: TGTGCTAGCAGCGTCACAGGGGTTCAAGAGACCCAGTACTTC; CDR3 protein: CASSVTGVQETQYF